Detailed here is one TCR beta chain. Its target is unknown. At survey level, the immunoSEQ assay was run in its v3.0 version. Each sample had sequencing targeting roughly 35,000-55,000 T-cell genomes. Some clones are missing from TCRdb's copy, which holds only in-frame ones; the method was immunoSEQ multiplex PCR. The table includes fewer than 25,000 clones, approximately 90% detected once. The CDR3 is 13 amino acids. Germline CDR1 and CDR2: SGHTA and FQGTGA. Trimming shortened V by 4 bases and J by 7 bases, and 13 bases separated the two germline ends. The data originate from a study of long-term antiretroviral therapy in people with HIV. Looking at the study overall: There is a gap of about a decade between the earliest samples and the later 2015 immediate-ART recommendation. Findings and limits, study-wide: HIV repertoires showed narrower CDR3 length ranges than controls.

Sequences were derived from unsorted PBMCs, sampled 1.8 years before starting antiretroviral therapy. The origin of this receptor is a woman aged 25 to 39 with HIV. This chain connects TRBV7-3 to TRBJ1-2; no definite D call. This CDR3 is CASSSGPAGGYTF. The CDR3 region has the DNA TGTGCCAGCAGCTCCGGACCGGCGGGTGGCTACACCTTC.